These T cell receptor beta chains were read from a single sample in a study of shared clonotypes between healthy human individuals. Clones were read by immunoSEQ multiplex PCR, and TCRdb kept only the in-frame ones, dropping some. The data contain hundreds of thousands of clones, 97% of them singletons. The sample was naive CD4+ T cells sorted from blood. The receptor source for this set is a woman in her twenties or thirties in good health. Each CDR3 is given with its conserved first and last residue. The D gene is left open where the match is weak. Size is stated for part of the rows, as once, few or many counts, or as a class when the clone is expanded.

clone size: .; V gene: TRBV9; D gene: TRBD2; CDR3 length: 15; J gene: TRBJ2-1; CDR3 protein: CASRRGLAAINEQFF; CDR3 DNA: TGTGCCAGCAGGAGGGGACTAGCGGCGATCAATGAGCAGTTCTTC
clone size: .; V gene: TRBV9; D gene: TRBD1; CDR3 length: 15; J gene: TRBJ1-2; CDR3 protein: CASSATGSINYGYTF; CDR3 DNA: TGTGCCAGCAGCGCGACAGGGAGTATTAACTATGGCTACACCTTC
clone size: .; V gene: TRBV15; D gene: .; CDR3 length: 15; J gene: TRBJ2-3; CDR3 protein: CATSRDKGIPDTQYF; CDR3 DNA: TGTGCCACCAGCAGAGATAAAGGGATCCCAGATACGCAGTATTTT
clone size: .; V gene: TRBV2; D gene: TRBD1; CDR3 length: 13; J gene: TRBJ1-2; CDR3 protein: CASPKGQEYGYTF; CDR3 DNA: TGTGCCAGCCCAAAGGGACAGGAATATGGCTACACCTTC
clone size: .; V gene: TRBV6-6; D gene: .; CDR3 length: 13; J gene: TRBJ2-3; CDR3 protein: CASREGTADTQYF; CDR3 DNA: TGTGCCAGCAGGGAAGGGACGGCAGATACGCAGTATTTT
clone size: .; V gene: TRBV7-9; D gene: TRBD1; CDR3 length: 15; J gene: TRBJ2-7; CDR3 protein: CASSFGQGSSYEQYF; CDR3 DNA: TGTGCCAGCAGCTTTGGACAGGGGTCCTCCTACGAGCAGTACTTC
clone size: .; V gene: TRBV30; D gene: TRBD1; CDR3 length: 14; J gene: TRBJ1-2; CDR3 protein: CAWSVGGTGAGYTF; CDR3 DNA: TGTGCCTGGAGTGTGGGGGGGACAGGGGCTGGCTACACCTTC
clone size: .; V gene: TRBV7-9; D gene: .; CDR3 length: 17; J gene: TRBJ1-3; CDR3 protein: CASSLGLTWDPGNTIYF; CDR3 DNA: TGTGCCAGCAGCTTAGGGTTAACGTGGGATCCTGGAAACACCATATATTTT
clone size: .; V gene: TRBV7-9; D gene: .; CDR3 length: 18; J gene: TRBJ2-7; CDR3 protein: CASSPRSPRDRSSYEQYF; CDR3 DNA: TGTGCCAGCAGCCCACGAAGTCCCCGTGACAGGAGCTCCTACGAGCAGTACTTC
clone size: .; V gene: TRBV2; D gene: TRBD1; CDR3 length: 12; J gene: TRBJ1-1; CDR3 protein: CASRRTGGMAFF; CDR3 DNA: TGTGCCAGCAGAAGGACAGGGGGCATGGCTTTCTTT
clone size: .; V gene: TRBV7-9; D gene: .; CDR3 length: 14; J gene: TRBJ2-7; CDR3 protein: CASSPAGTHDEQYF; CDR3 DNA: TGTGCCAGCAGCCCCGCCGGGACACACGACGAGCAGTACTTC
clone size: once; V gene: TRBV19; D gene: TRBD2; CDR3 length: 14; J gene: TRBJ2-1; CDR3 protein: CASRGDYNYNEQFF; CDR3 DNA: TGTGCCAGCCGAGGGGACTACAACTACAATGAGCAGTTCTTC
clone size: .; V gene: TRBV10-1; D gene: TRBD2; CDR3 length: 15; J gene: TRBJ2-7; CDR3 protein: CASSERTSGIYEQYF; CDR3 DNA: TGCGCCAGCAGTGAGAGGACTAGCGGAATCTACGAGCAGTACTTC
clone size: .; V gene: TRBV7-9; D gene: TRBD2; CDR3 length: 15; J gene: TRBJ2-1; CDR3 protein: CASRRSGSVYNEQFF; CDR3 DNA: TGTGCCAGCAGACGCAGCGGGAGCGTCTACAATGAGCAGTTCTTC
clone size: once; V gene: TRBV28; D gene: TRBD1; CDR3 length: 14; J gene: TRBJ1-2; CDR3 protein: CASSPIGQAYGYTF; CDR3 DNA: TGTGCCAGCAGCCCAATCGGACAGGCCTATGGCTACACCTTC
clone size: .; V gene: TRBV19; D gene: .; CDR3 length: 14; J gene: TRBJ1-5; CDR3 protein: CASSISSSNQPQHF; CDR3 DNA: TGTGCCAGTAGTATTAGCTCAAGCAATCAGCCCCAGCATTTT
clone size: .; V gene: TRBV5-1; D gene: .; CDR3 length: 13; J gene: TRBJ2-7; CDR3 protein: CASSLELAHEQYF; CDR3 DNA: TGCGCCAGCAGCTTGGAACTAGCTCACGAGCAGTACTTC
clone size: .; V gene: TRBV6-5; D gene: TRBD1; CDR3 length: 14; J gene: TRBJ1-1; CDR3 protein: CASRAGQVNTEAFF; CDR3 DNA: TGTGCCAGCAGGGCAGGACAGGTGAACACTGAAGCTTTCTTT
clone size: .; V gene: TRBV25-1; D gene: TRBD2; CDR3 length: 17; J gene: TRBJ2-5; CDR3 protein: CASSKPARLAGQETQYF; CDR3 DNA: TGTGCCAGCAGTAAACCCGCCCGGCTAGCGGGTCAGGAGACCCAGTACTTC
clone size: .; V gene: TRBV28; D gene: TRBD1; CDR3 length: 15; J gene: TRBJ2-7; CDR3 protein: CASSPADRGGGEQYF; CDR3 DNA: TGTGCCAGCAGCCCAGCGGACAGGGGGGGCGGCGAGCAGTACTTC
clone size: .; V gene: TRBV14; D gene: .; CDR3 length: 15; J gene: TRBJ1-3; CDR3 protein: CASSQAGGGRNTIYF; CDR3 DNA: TGTGCCAGCAGCCAGGCCGGCGGCGGCAGAAACACCATATATTTT
clone size: .; V gene: TRBV7-9; D gene: TRBD1; CDR3 length: 14; J gene: TRBJ1-4; CDR3 protein: CASSQTGGDEKLFF; CDR3 DNA: TGTGCCAGCAGCCAGACAGGGGGGGACGAAAAACTGTTTTTT
clone size: .; V gene: TRBV1; D gene: .; CDR3 length: 15; J gene: TRBJ2-1; CDR3 protein: CTSSRSGGFYNEQFF; CDR3 DNA: TGCACCAGCAGCCGGTCGGGAGGGTTCTACAATGAGCAGTTCTTC
clone size: .; V gene: TRBV19; D gene: TRBD1; CDR3 length: 14; J gene: TRBJ2-3; CDR3 protein: CASSTGTGSDTQYF; CDR3 DNA: TGTGCCAGTAGTACCGGGACAGGGTCGGATACGCAGTATTTT
clone size: once; V gene: TRBV5-1; D gene: TRBD2; CDR3 length: 16; J gene: TRBJ2-5; CDR3 protein: CASSLNPGAGRETQYF; CDR3 DNA: TGCGCCAGCAGCTTGAATCCTGGAGCCGGGAGGGAGACCCAGTACTTC
clone size: .; V gene: TRBV10-1; D gene: TRBD2; CDR3 length: 15; J gene: TRBJ2-3; CDR3 protein: CASSVGLADADTQYF; CDR3 DNA: TGCGCCAGCAGTGTCGGACTAGCGGACGCCGATACGCAGTATTTT
clone size: .; V gene: TRBV5-1; D gene: TRBD1; CDR3 length: 16; J gene: TRBJ2-7; CDR3 protein: CASSLTGQGVYYEQYF; CDR3 DNA: TGCGCCAGCAGCTTGACCGGACAGGGGGTATACTATGAGCAGTACTTC
clone size: once; V gene: TRBV11-3; D gene: .; CDR3 length: 13; J gene: TRBJ2-5; CDR3 protein: CASSRSYQETQYF; CDR3 DNA: TGTGCCAGCAGCAGGTCGTACCAAGAGACCCAGTACTTC
clone size: .; V gene: TRBV19; D gene: TRBD2; CDR3 length: 20; J gene: TRBJ2-1; CDR3 protein: CASSREGAGGVKRHYNEQFF; CDR3 DNA: TGTGCCAGTAGTCGAGAGGGAGCGGGAGGTGTGAAGCGACACTACAATGAGCAGTTCTTC